These 14 T cell receptor beta chains originate from one sample sequenced in a study of blood T cell repertoires in COVID-19. Measured with immunoSEQ multiplex PCR; TCRdb has only the in-frame clones, and not every one. Seen here are roughly 75,000 clones, more than 65% observed once, and the top ten hold around 0.83%. Sequenced input: peripheral blood. The source is a woman aged 70 to 79 with acute or convalescent COVID-19.

This clone appeared a single time. The chain employs TRBV9 and TRBJ2-3, with 7 bases lining up with TRBD1. CDR1 and CDR2 (germline): SGDLS, YYNGEE. V was pared by 4 bases and J by 2 bases, with 4 bases of the junction left unmatched. This CDR3 has 14 amino acids. The CDR3 reads CASSKQGLTDTQYF. For the CDR3, the DNA is TGTGCCAGCAGCAAACAGGGGCTCACAGATACGCAGTATTTT.

The gene calls are TRBV11-2 and TRBJ1-4; the match to TRBD1 covers 7 bases. Germline V gives CDR1 SGHAT, CDR2 FQNNGV. V lost 3 bases, J lost 5 bases, and 18 bases stayed unmatched. The CDR3 is 19 amino acids. CDR3 region: CASSFRQGRALPKNEKLFF. The CDR3 DNA is TGTGCCAGCAGCTTTCGACAGGGAAGAGCCCTCCCGAAAAATGAAAAACTGTTTTTT.

V usage is TRBV5-5 and J usage is TRBJ1-6, with 7 bases identical to TRBD1. This CDR3 is built from 15 residues. Germline V CDR1 and CDR2: SGHKS, YYEKEE (reference sequence). With 1 base clipped from V and 3 bases from J, the junction kept 1 base outside the gene matches. The CDR3 region is CASSLTGDYNSPLHF. For the CDR3, the DNA is TGTGCCAGCAGCTTGACAGGGGACTATAATTCACCCCTCCACTTT.

The chain links TRBV20-1 to TRBJ2-5; 7 bases line up with TRBD2. J was trimmed by 1 base and V by 3 bases; bases with no gene match: 5. Germline CDR1 reads DFQATT; CDR2 reads SNEGSKA (reference sequence). This CDR3 region has 14 residues. Written as DNA, the CDR3 is TGCAGTGCTAGTTTAGCGGGCCCCCAAGAGACCCAGTACTTC. Protein product: CSASLAGPQETQYF.

This rearrangement joins TRBV9 to TRBJ1-5; D is unclear. The germline CDR1 and CDR2 sequences are SGDLS and YYNGEE. V lost 4 bases and J lost 9, with 17 bases in between. The CDR3 spans 14 residues. CDR3 in DNA: TGTGCCAGCAGCCTTTTCCAAGAGGGAGCGCCCCAGCATTTT. Its translation is CASSLFQEGAPQHF.

Of note for this clone: Other DNA sequences in the sample encode the same CDR3. This chain uses TRBV19 with TRBJ1-2; no definite D call. The CDR3 runs to 13 residues. Looked up from germline, CDR1 is LNHDA and CDR2 is SQIVND (reference sequence). The V end lost 3 bases, the J end lost 3 bases, and 8 bases lay between the germline ends. CDR3 nucleotides: TGTGCCAGTAGTATTCGGGGTGACTATGGCTACACCTTC. Translating it yields CASSIRGDYGYTF.

The chain recombines TRBV19 with TRBJ2-7, with TRBD1 matching over 8 bases. Trimming took 4 bases from V and 2 from J; bases not matched to a gene: 4. CDR1 and CDR2 from the germline V gene are LNHDA and SQIVND (reference sequence). The CDR3 extends over 14 amino acids. The CDR3 DNA is TGTGCCAGTAGTAGCGGACAGGGAGCCTACGAGCAGTACTTC. Translation: CASSSGQGAYEQYF.

The genes are TRBV3-1 (or the pseudogene TRBV3-2) and TRBJ1-1; TRBD1 aligns across 8 bases. The CDR3 has 14 amino acids. CDR1 is LGHDT, CDR2 YNNKEL, per germline (reference sequence). V lost 6 bases and J lost 4; bases outside the gene matches: 7. CDR3 nucleotides: TGTGCCAGCAGACGGGACAGGCGTGCCACTGAAGCTTTCTTT. The encoded protein is CASRRDRRATEAFF.

This clone has a single count. The J gene is TRBJ2-7, the V gene TRBV5-1; D gene uncertain. Germline V gene data show CDR1 as SGHRS and CDR2 as YFSETQ. The CDR3 consists of 14 residues. V shed 0 bases and J shed 2 bases, with 9 bases lying between them. The CDR3 loop reads CASSLGLVTYEQYF. Here the CDR3 DNA reads TGCGCCAGCAGCTTGGGTCTAGTAACCTACGAGCAGTACTTC.

This chain uses TRBV7-2 with TRBJ2-1, with TRBD2 matching 9 bases. Looked up from germline, CDR1 is SGHTA and CDR2 is FQGNSA. The CDR3 contains 16 residues. The ends lost 2 bases at V and 1 base at J; junction bases unmatched: 3. CDR3 nucleotides: TGTGCCAGCAGCTTATGGAGCGGGGGGTCCTACAATGAGCAGTTCTTC. Its translation is CASSLWSGGSYNEQFF.

V is TRBV19 and J is TRBJ2-3; a possible D gene is TRBD2 (7 bases). The V and J ends lost 4 bases and 11 bases respectively, with 16 bases between them. The V gene's germline CDR1 is LNHDA and CDR2 SQIVND (reference sequence). This CDR3 spans 13 amino acids. DNA for the CDR3: TGTGCCAGTAGTACCCCGGGGGGCGTTGGGCAGTATTTT. This sequence encodes CASSTPGGVGQYF.

The chain uses TRBV11-3 and TRBJ1-2; no clear D. The CDR3 runs 13 residues. V lost 6 bases and J lost 1, with 9 bases in between. CDR1 is SGHNT, CDR2 YENEEA, per germline. The CDR3 bases are TGTGCCAGCAGGCCGCCGCGTAACTATGGCTACACCTTC. Residues: CASRPPRNYGYTF. Complete variable domain (other parts from reference TRBV11-3 and TRBJ1-2): EAGVVQSPRYKIIEKKQPVAFWCNPISGHNTLYWYLQNLGQGPELLIRYENEEAVDDSQLPKDRFSAERLKGVDSTLKIQPAELGDSAVYLCASRPPRNYGYTFGSGTRLTVV.

The chain couples TRBV6-1 to TRBJ1-5; the match to TRBD1 covers 7 bases. The trim removed 3 bases at V and 5 bases at J, leaving 4 bases unmatched. The CDR3 totals 14 residues. In germline, CDR1 is MNHNS, CDR2 SASEGT. The CDR3 loop is CASSEGTDHQPQHF. The CDR3 DNA is TGTGCCAGCAGTGAGGGGACAGATCATCAGCCCCAGCATTTT.

V and J are TRBV7-9 and TRBJ2-7; TRBD2 agrees at 9 bases. CDR3 length: 18 residues. V lost 3 bases, J lost 0 bases, and 12 bases stayed unmatched. Per germline, CDR1 SEHNR and CDR2 FQNEAQ (reference sequence). The CDR3, as DNA: TGTGCCAGCAGCTTTCGGGGGTCTGCTAGCGGGATCTCCTACGAGCAGTACTTC. This codes for CASSFRGSASGISYEQYF. The full variable domain, its missing parts supplied by reference TRBV7-9 and TRBJ2-7, is DTGVSQNPRHKITKRGQNVTFRCDPISEHNRLYWYRQTLGQGPEFLTYFQNEAQLEKSRLLSDRFSAERPKGSFSTLEIQRTEQGDSAMYLCASSFRGSASGISYEQYFGPGTRLTVT.